This TCR beta chain was documented in a study of control samples from healthy donors and cancer patients. V lost 3 bases to trimming and J lost 7 bases; unmatched junction nucleotides: 6. This CDR3 comprises 15 residues. Per the germline V gene, CDR1 is KGHSH and CDR2 is LQKENI. The data were produced by immunoSEQ multiplex PCR, yet TCRdb's version contains in-frame clones alone and is incomplete. The sample contains roughly 450,000 clones, roughly 90% of which appear only once. Sequenced sample: PBMCs. The receptor comes from a man aged 40-50 years with head and neck cancer. This sequence joins TRBV18 and TRBJ2-2; 9 bases are shared with TRBD2. CDR3 protein: CASSPLAGSVGELFF. The CDR3, as DNA: TGTGCCAGCTCACCTCTAGCGGGATCGGTCGGGGAGCTGTTTTTT.